The rows below give T cell receptor beta chains drawn from one sample of a study of cytotoxic CD8 clonotypes in ibrutinib-treated CLL. Profiling relied on immunoSEQ multiplex PCR, and the TCRdb table lists in-frame clones only, not all of them. Among some 92,000 clones listed, 75% to 80% were seen once. This specimen was PBMCs, taken after 24 months of ibrutinib treatment. These receptors all stem from a human donor with chronic lymphocytic leukemia. Both conserved end residues are trimmed from each CDR3. Each record gives: V gene, clone size, CDR3 protein. Not every row has a clone size; where given, it reads once, few, many or a size class.

TRBV11-1,-,ASSAFLLAGSYEQY
TRBV7-8,-,ASSLGPRELF
TRBV9,few,ASSEPNGEQY
TRBV7-2,-,ASSLQGGRTSYEQY
TRBV6-1,-,ASSEPHRGPAQPQH
TRBV27,-,ASSRDRGNSPLH
TRBV29-1,-,SVLDSGSYEQY
TRBV28,few,ASRTSGSYEQY
TRBV5-1,few,ASSFQAATNEKLF
TRBV5-1,-,ASSLGAPNTGELF
TRBV27,-,ASSLNRAAGTEAF
TRBV19,-,ASSTSTGVWRDWGTDTQY
TRBV14,-,ASSKRQGLTEAF
TRBV18,-,ASSPDSWTEEQF
TRBV4-3,-,ASSQEAAGGPPGELF
TRBV5-1,few,ASSALDREGEQF